This passage covers 32 T cell receptor beta chains from one sample sequenced in a study of blood T cell repertoires in COVID-19. TCRdb's table, derived via immunoSEQ multiplex PCR, lists solely in-frame clones and lacks some. Seen here are roughly 120,000 clones, roughly four fifths observed once, and the top ten hold 7.9%. Sequenced material: peripheral blood. Source of these receptors: a human donor in a cohort sampled during active COVID-19.

The chain employs TRBV23-1 and TRBJ2-6; 9 positions agree with TRBD1. TRBV23-1 is annotated as an ORF whose role is uncertain. There are 19 residues in the CDR3. Trimming at V came to 4 bases and at J to 2 bases, leaving 12 bases not matched to a gene. The chain's CDR3 is CASSLPRQGEYPGANVLTF. Written as DNA, the CDR3 is TGCGCCAGCAGTCTTCCTAGACAGGGGGAATATCCTGGGGCCAACGTCCTGACTTTC.

This sequence joins TRBV5-5 and TRBJ2-3; TRBD2 matches 13 bases. Looked up from germline, CDR1 is SGHKS and CDR2 is YYEKEE (reference sequence). CDR3 length: 15 residues. Trimming took 4 bases from V and 6 from J; bases not matched to a gene: 5. The CDR3 coding sequence is TGTGCCAGCAGCCACGGGACTAGCGGGGTGGATACGCAGTATTTT. Protein sequence: CASSHGTSGVDTQYF. Full variable domain (outside the CDR3, taken from reference TRBV5-5 and TRBJ2-3): DAGVTQSPTHLIKTRGQQVTLRCSPISGHKSVSWYQQVLGQGPQFIFQYYEKEERGRGNFPDRFSARQFPNYSSELNVNALLLGDSALYLCASSHGTSGVDTQYFGPGTRLTVL.

The CDR3 here is CASSIGTGRNYEQYF. In DNA, the CDR3 is TGTGCCAGTAGTATCGGGACAGGGAGAAACTACGAGCAGTACTTC. This chain links TRBV19 with TRBJ2-7, with TRBD1 identical over 9 bases. Trimming at V came to 3 bases and at J to 3 bases, leaving 6 bases not matched to a gene. This CDR3 comprises 15 residues. Germline CDR1 and CDR2: LNHDA and SQIVND (reference sequence).

The genes are TRBV27 and TRBJ1-1; 8 positions agree with TRBD1. Germline V gives CDR1 MNHEY, CDR2 SMNVEV (reference sequence). The CDR3 is made up of 13 amino acids. V dropped 1 base and J dropped 5; count of bases not matched to a gene: 0. Written as DNA, the CDR3 is TGTGCCAGCAGTTTATACAGGGGGACTGAAGCTTTCTTT. It yields the protein CASSLYRGTEAFF.

This clone was counted only a few times. This chain links TRBV3-1 (or the pseudogene TRBV3-2) with TRBJ1-5; maybe TRBD1 (6 bases). Trimming took off 4 bases at V and 0 bases at J, with 10 bases between the two ends. The CDR3 has 15 amino acids. In germline, CDR1 is LGHDT, CDR2 YNNKEL (reference sequence). CDR3 coding DNA: TGTGCCAGCAGCCCCTCGGGACATAGCAATCAGCCCCAGCATTTT. Its protein is CASSPSGHSNQPQHF.

The chain has TRBV27 and TRBJ1-5; a weak D match, TRBD1 (6 bases). Germline V gene lookup returns CDR1 MNHEY and CDR2 SMNVEV (reference sequence). This CDR3 has 13 amino acids. The V and J ends lost 4 bases and 3 bases respectively, with 7 bases between them. The CDR3 bases are TGTGCCAGCAGTTACAGGGACAATCAGCCCCAGCATTTT. Translated, it gives CASSYRDNQPQHF.

The J gene is TRBJ2-7, the V gene TRBV5-5; 11 bases agree with TRBD1. Trimming cost V 2 bases and J 6 bases; bases outside gene matches: 7. The germline V gene encodes CDR1 SGHKS and CDR2 YYEKEE (reference sequence). CDR3 length: 15 residues. The CDR3 protein is CASSFTGTGGSEQYF. In DNA form, the CDR3 reads TGTGCCAGCAGCTTCACCGGGACAGGGGGTAGCGAGCAGTACTTC.

V gene TRBV11-1 combines with J gene TRBJ1-4; D remains ambiguous. This CDR3 comprises 11 residues. Between the trimmed V and J ends, which lost 4 bases and 7 bases, there was a span of 4 bases. Germline CDR1 is SGHAT and CDR2 is FQDESV (reference sequence). CDR3 nucleotides: TGTGCCAGCAGCTCGAGTGAAAAACTGTTTTTT. Translation: CASSSSEKLFF.

This clone appeared once. This chain uses TRBV4-1 with TRBJ2-7; 7 nucleotides align to TRBD2. This CDR3 spans 17 amino acids. With 1 base clipped from V and 0 bases from J, the junction kept 9 bases outside the gene matches. CDR1 is MGHRA, CDR2 YSYEKL, per germline. The CDR3 here is CASSQVPLALSSYEQYF. The CDR3, as DNA: TGCGCCAGCAGCCAAGTTCCACTAGCGCTTAGCTCCTACGAGCAGTACTTC.

J is TRBJ1-1 and V is TRBV3-1 (or the pseudogene TRBV3-2), with TRBD1 as a possible D gene (5 bases). V lost 2 bases to trimming and J lost 0 bases, with 7 bases between them. Germline V lookup: CDR1 LGHDT, CDR2 YNNKEL (reference sequence). The CDR3 covers 14 residues. The CDR3 DNA sequence: TGTGCCAGCAGCCAACAGGGTATGAACACTGAAGCTTTCTTT. Protein product: CASSQQGMNTEAFF.

This rearrangement joins TRBV10-3 to TRBJ2-7; unclear D gene. Germline V gene sequence: CDR1 ENHRY, CDR2 SYGVKD. Trimming left V 5 bases short and J 1 base short, with 12 bases between. The CDR3 contains 14 residues. The CDR3 DNA is TGTGCCATCAGTCTTCAGGCGCTGTCCTACGAGCAGTACTTC. Its translation is CAISLQALSYEQYF.

The rearrangement uses TRBV18 and TRBJ1-1, with D perhaps TRBD1 (5 bases). V lost 3 bases and J 2 bases, leaving 13 bases between the germline ends. CDR1 KGHSH and CDR2 LQKENI come from the germline V gene. This CDR3 region has 15 residues. The CDR3 sequence is CASSPVGRANTEAFF. CDR3 DNA: TGTGCCAGCTCACCGGTGGGCAGGGCAAACACTGAAGCTTTCTTT.

J is TRBJ2-7 and V is TRBV11-2; TRBD2 matches at 12 bases. The V and J ends lost 5 bases and 0 bases, in that order; junction bases with no gene match: 5. CDR1 is SGHAT, CDR2 FQNNGV, per germline. This CDR3 is built from 16 residues. The CDR3 DNA is TGTGCCAGCAGCAGGACTAGCGGGAAGAGCTCCTACGAGCAGTACTTC. It translates to CASSRTSGKSSYEQYF.

This clone was recorded a few times. CDR3: CASSLDPAGKWSYEQYF. The CDR3 DNA reads TGTGCCAGCAGCTTGGATCCAGCGGGGAAGTGGTCCTACGAGCAGTACTTC. The chain joins TRBV5-6 to TRBJ2-7, with 7 bases fitting TRBD2. V lost 0 bases, J lost 1 base, and 10 bases stayed unmatched. Germline CDR1 is SGHDT and CDR2 is YYEEEE. This CDR3 has 17 amino acids.

The V and J genes are TRBV28 and TRBJ2-7, with 12 bases that match TRBD2. This CDR3 is built from 16 residues. V shed 4 bases, J shed 4 bases, and the junction held 8 bases outside the gene matches. The germline gives CDR1 MDHEN, CDR2 SYDVKM. Here the CDR3 DNA reads TGTGCCAGCAGTTACCCGCGGACTAGCGGGAAATACGAGCAGTACTTC. This gives the protein CASSYPRTSGKYEQYF. The full variable domain, its missing parts supplied by reference TRBV28 and TRBJ2-7, is DVKVTQSSRYLVKRTGEKVFLECVQDMDHENMFWYRQDPGLGLRLIYFSYDVKMKEKGDIPEGYSVSREKKERFSLILESASTNQTSMYLCASSYPRTSGKYEQYFGPGTRLTVT.

The chain is built from TRBV29-1 and TRBJ1-2; tentatively, D is TRBD1 (5 bases). Between the trimmed V and J ends, which lost 6 bases and 4 bases, there was a span of 15 bases. CDR1 SQVTM and CDR2 ANQGSEA come from the germline V gene. This CDR3 region has 13 residues. CDR3 in DNA: TGCAGCGTCCGTCAGCCAGGGATCTATGGCTACACCTTC. It specifies CSVRQPGIYGYTF. The full variable domain, completed using reference TRBV29-1 and TRBJ1-2, is SAVISQKPSRDICQRGTSLTIQCQVDSQVTMMFWYRQQPGQSLTLIATANQGSEATYESGFVIDKFPISRPNLTFSTLTVSNMSPEDSSIYLCSVRQPGIYGYTFGSGTRLTVV.

This clone is large. V gene TRBV28 combines with J gene TRBJ1-1, with D maybe TRBD1 (6 bases). This CDR3 has 14 amino acids. Germline V lookup: CDR1 MDHEN, CDR2 SYDVKM. Trimming pared 2 bases from V and 0 bases from J, leaving 7 bases between. CDR3 in amino acids: CASSLTGMNTEAFF. In nucleotides, the CDR3 is TGTGCCAGCAGTTTAACAGGGATGAACACTGAAGCTTTCTTT.

This chain links TRBV28 with TRBJ2-7, with 8 bases that match TRBD2. The CDR3 extends over 14 amino acids. Germline V CDR1 and CDR2: MDHEN, SYDVKM. V shed 5 bases, J shed 7 bases, and the junction held 10 bases outside the gene matches. For the CDR3, the DNA is TGTGCCAGCAGTGTGTCGGGAGGGCCTCGGGAGCAGTACTTC. Translated, it gives CASSVSGGPREQYF.

This rearrangement joins TRBV23-1 to TRBJ1-1; TRBD1 is a possible D gene (6 bases). TRBV23-1 counts as an open reading frame of uncertain function. With 2 bases removed from V and 3 bases from J, the gap between germline ends came to 34 bases. CDR3 size: 22 residues. DNA for the CDR3: TGCGCCAGCAGTCAACCCCGGAAGAACGACAGGTCGCGGAGGCGGGGGGACACTGAAGCTTTCTTT. This codes for CASSQPRKNDRSRRRGDTEAFF.

J is TRBJ2-7 and V is TRBV5-1, with 7 bases identical to TRBD1. CDR3 size: 16 residues. Germline CDR1 reads SGHRS; CDR2 reads YFSETQ. The V gene end was trimmed by 3 bases and the J gene end by 3 bases; junction bases not matched to a gene: 12. CDR3 DNA sequence: TGCGCCAGCAGCTCGTTCCGACAGGGTCCCTTCTACGAGCAGTACTTC. Translating gives CASSSFRQGPFYEQYF.

The CDR3 region has the DNA TGTGCCAGCAAGACAGGGACCTACGAGCAGTACTTC. Its translation: CASKTGTYEQYF. The rearrangement joins TRBV28 to TRBJ2-7, with TRBD1 identical over 7 bases. The J segment lost 2 bases and the V segment lost 7 bases, leaving 2 bases of the junction unmatched. Germline V gene sequence: CDR1 MDHEN, CDR2 SYDVKM. CDR3 size: 12 residues.

The chain combines TRBV28 with TRBJ2-7; the D is unclear. The V gene lost 3 bases and the J gene lost 3 bases, with 9 bases spanning the gap. The germline gives CDR1 MDHEN, CDR2 SYDVKM. This CDR3 comprises 13 residues. The DNA of the CDR3 is TGTGCCAGCAGTTTTTCCCTAGACTACGAGCAGTACTTC. Encoded protein: CASSFSLDYEQYF.

This clone occurred once. The chain recombines TRBV7-9 with TRBJ1-4, with TRBD1 matching 9 bases. V shed 1 base, J shed 7 bases, and the junction held 4 bases outside the gene matches. CDR1 and CDR2 (germline): SEHNR, FQNEAQ (reference sequence). The CDR3 contains 15 residues. The CDR3 region is CASSLGQGGSEKLFF. CDR3 bases: TGTGCCAGCAGCTTAGGACAGGGGGGTAGTGAAAAACTGTTTTTT.

The genes are TRBV28 and TRBJ1-4; TRBD1 agrees at 7 bases. This CDR3 is built from 13 residues. The V segment lost 10 bases and the J segment 8 bases; nucleotides outside the gene matches: 10. CDR1 is MDHEN, CDR2 SYDVKM, per germline. The CDR3 reads CATSQGVWEKLFF. The DNA of the CDR3 is TGTGCCACCTCTCAGGGGGTTTGGGAAAAACTGTTTTTT.

This clone was detected only a few times. This rearrangement joins TRBV14 to TRBJ1-1; no clear D gene. Trimming pared 3 bases from V and 0 bases from J, leaving 5 bases between. Germline-derived CDR1 and CDR2 are SGHDN and FVKESK. The CDR3 contains 13 residues. CDR3 nucleotide sequence: TGTGCCAGCAGCCACGGAGTGAACACTGAAGCTTTCTTT. As protein: CASSHGVNTEAFF.

The J gene is TRBJ1-5, the V gene TRBV6-6, with D unclear. The CDR3 spans 13 residues. V lost 5 bases and J 15 bases, leaving 20 bases between the germline ends. The germline gives CDR1 MNHNY, CDR2 SVGAGI (reference sequence). CDR3 protein: CASSTTREDPWHF. CDR3 DNA sequence: TGTGCCAGCAGTACTACCCGGGAAGACCCTTGGCATTTT.

The genes are TRBV11-2 and TRBJ1-6, with a tentative D call TRBD1 (6 bases). Germline CDR1 SGHAT, CDR2 FQNNGV. This CDR3 spans 15 amino acids. Trimming cost V 2 bases and J 7 bases, with 12 bases left between them. In DNA form, the CDR3 reads TGTGCCAGCAGCTTAAGGTCAGGGGTAAATTCACCCCTCCACTTT. Residues: CASSLRSGVNSPLHF.

This chain connects TRBV19 to TRBJ1-5; a possible D gene is TRBD1 (6 bases). The germline gives CDR1 LNHDA, CDR2 SQIVND (reference sequence). This CDR3 is 16 amino acids long. V was trimmed by 4 bases and J by 2 bases, leaving 15 bases between them. The CDR3 here is CASSTLQGGGNQPQHF. The CDR3 DNA reads TGTGCCAGTAGTACTCTACAGGGAGGGGGCAATCAGCCCCAGCATTTT.

This chain connects TRBV6-5 to TRBJ2-7; 7 nucleotides line up with TRBD1. Germline values: CDR1 MNHEY, CDR2 SVGAGI. The V and J ends lost 6 bases and 3 bases, in that order; junction bases with no gene match: 11. The CDR3 loop spans 15 amino acids. As DNA, the CDR3 is TGTGCCAGCAGCCCCACTCCGGGACAGAACTACGAGCAGTACTTC. It encodes CASSPTPGQNYEQYF.

The chain links TRBV5-8 to TRBJ1-5; no firm D call. This CDR3 has 14 residues. Trimming cost V 3 bases and J 0 bases, with 7 bases left between them. Germline assignment: CDR1 SGHTS and CDR2 YDEGEE. CDR3 amino acids: CASSSQVSNQPQHF. The CDR3 DNA reads as TGTGCCAGCAGCTCCCAGGTTAGCAATCAGCCCCAGCATTTT.

The chain has TRBV19 and TRBJ2-7, with 8 positions matching TRBD1. The CDR3 is made up of 13 amino acids. Germline CDR1 reads LNHDA; CDR2 reads SQIVND (reference sequence). The J segment lost 7 bases and the V segment lost 6 bases, leaving 8 bases of the junction unmatched. The CDR3 loop is CASSIQGAQEQYF. The CDR3 DNA reads as TGTGCCAGTAGCATCCAGGGGGCGCAGGAGCAGTACTTC.

J is TRBJ2-7 and V is TRBV4-2; D is uncertain. CDR3 size: 14 residues. The germline V gene encodes CDR1 LGHNA and CDR2 YNFKEQ. The V gene lost 0 bases and the J gene lost 3 bases, with 9 bases spanning the gap. The CDR3 is CASSQEAALYEQYF. Here the CDR3 DNA reads TGTGCCAGCAGCCAAGAGGCGGCTCTCTACGAGCAGTACTTC.